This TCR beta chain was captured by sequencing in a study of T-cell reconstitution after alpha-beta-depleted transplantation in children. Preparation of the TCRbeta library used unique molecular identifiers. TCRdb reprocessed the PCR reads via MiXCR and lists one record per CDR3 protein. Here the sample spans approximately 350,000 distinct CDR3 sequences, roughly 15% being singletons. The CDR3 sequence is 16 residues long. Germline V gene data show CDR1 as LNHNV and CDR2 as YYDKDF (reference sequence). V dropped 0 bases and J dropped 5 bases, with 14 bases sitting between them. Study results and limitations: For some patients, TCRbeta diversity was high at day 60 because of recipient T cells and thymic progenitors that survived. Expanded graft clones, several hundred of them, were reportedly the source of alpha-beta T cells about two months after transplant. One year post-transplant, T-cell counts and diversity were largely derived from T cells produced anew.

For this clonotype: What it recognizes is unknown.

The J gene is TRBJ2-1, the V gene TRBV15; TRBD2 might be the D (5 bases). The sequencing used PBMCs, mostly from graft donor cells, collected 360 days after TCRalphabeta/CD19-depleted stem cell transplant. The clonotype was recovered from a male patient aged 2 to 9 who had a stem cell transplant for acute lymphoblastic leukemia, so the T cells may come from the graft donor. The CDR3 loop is CATSRDHDYQHNEQFF. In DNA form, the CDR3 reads TGTGCCACCAGCAGAGATCACGACTACCAACACAATGAGCAGTTCTTC. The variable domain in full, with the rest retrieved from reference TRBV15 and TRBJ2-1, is DAMVIQNPRYQVTQFGKPVTLSCSQTLNHNVMYWYQQKSSQAPKLLFHYYDKDFNNEADTPDNFQSRRPNTSFCFLDIRSPGLGDTAMYLCATSRDHDYQHNEQFFGPGTRLTVL.